This TCR beta chain was identified in a study of blood T cell repertoires in COVID-19. Study overall: Donors in the United States, Italy and Spain gave samples during acute or convalescent COVID-19. PBMCs, B-cell-depleted T cells, or T cells provided the cDNA or gDNA that made up the material.

As processed by the authors: Using reference gene primer amplification, nucleated cell counts were estimated. The method was immunoSEQ multiplex PCR; TCRdb's version includes in-frame clones alone and lacks a portion of them. V and J calls and clone size come straight from that table; D and trimming were deduced from the DNA. The sample has a few hundred thousand clones, 85% seen once; the top ten hold 4% to 6%. The sample holds many counts of this clone. A read error may produce the germline difference seen at one junction end. Sequencing used peripheral blood. The sequence was collected from a man aged 45-65 years with active or convalescent COVID-19.

The CDR3 DNA sequence: TGTGCCAGCAGGGAAGACGAGAGGAACACTGAAGCTTTCTTT. The encoded protein is CASREDERNTEAFF. V is TRBV2 and J is TRBJ1-1; no clear D. There are 14 residues in the CDR3. Germline CDR1 and CDR2: SNHLY and FYNNEI. The complete variable domain, with remaining parts taken from reference TRBV2 and TRBJ1-1, reads EPEVTQTPSHQVTQMGQEVILRCVPISNHLYFYWYRQILGQKVEFLVSFYNNEISEKSEIFDDQFSVERPDGSNFTLKIRSTKLEDSAMYFCASREDERNTEAFFGQGTRLTVV.